The present TCR beta chain was sequenced within a study of T cells in Graves' hyperthyroidism and ophthalmopathy. The CDR3 length is 16 residues. The V end was cut by 0 bases, the J end by 5 bases, with 16 bases between. CDR1 and CDR2 (germline): SGHTA, FQGNSA. General study points: Blood also contained most expanded thyroid clonotypes above 0.001.

Amplification yielded TCR beta CDR3 regions, with RNA transcripts as the source. Primed by the HTBI set, a first-round RT-PCR was run on the TCR CDR3. A single record per CDR3 protein comes from TCRdb applying MiXCR to the multiplex PCR reads. This table has roughly 510,000 distinct CDR3 sequences, more than 20% appearing once. Graves' hyperthyroidism is called stable when ophthalmopathy does not progress within 18 months. Patients were excluded for uncontrolled infection, other autoimmune disease, pregnancy or lactation. This clonotype has a count of ten or more. What it binds is unknown. The chain joins TRBV7-2 to TRBJ1-1; D is unresolved. The sample consisted of blood. This receptor was obtained from a man younger than 35 with Graves' hyperthyroidism. The DNA for the CDR3 is TGTGCCAGCAGCTTAGCCTCCCCGCCGTTGGGTACTGAAGCTTTCTTT. As protein: CASSLASPPLGTEAFF.